The 31 T cell receptor beta chains given below trace back to one sample, sequenced in a study of blood T cell repertoires in COVID-19. Generated by immunoSEQ multiplex PCR, the TCRdb table keeps only in-frame clones and is missing some. The sample carries about 270,000 clones, 86% recorded once. Sequences were obtained from peripheral blood. The receptors stem from a man aged 35 to 55 with active or convalescent COVID-19.

The chain employs TRBV2 and TRBJ2-7, with D uncertain. The CDR3 loop spans 12 amino acids. V lost 4 bases to trimming and J lost 1 base, with 5 bases between them. Per germline, CDR1 SNHLY and CDR2 FYNNEI. For the CDR3, the DNA is TGTGCCAGCAGTGTTAGATCCTACGAGCAGTACTTC. Translation gives CASSVRSYEQYF.

This clone was counted between two and nine times. The rearrangement links TRBV11-3 to TRBJ1-1; TRBD1 is a possible D gene (6 bases). CDR3 length: 13 residues. Trimming left V 5 bases short and J 3 bases short, with 10 bases between. Germline CDR1 reads SGHNT; CDR2 reads YENEEA. This chain's CDR3 is CASSLSGDTEAFF. CDR3 DNA: TGTGCCAGCAGCCTCTCAGGGGACACTGAAGCTTTCTTT.

The J gene is TRBJ2-7, the V gene TRBV28; TRBD1 matches at 9 bases. The V segment lost 8 bases and the J segment 4 bases; nucleotides outside the gene matches: 6. CDR3 length: 13 amino acids. Germline V gene data show CDR1 as MDHEN and CDR2 as SYDVKM. The CDR3 DNA follows: TGTGCCAGCGGGACAGGGTCGATTTACGAGCAGTACTTC. Translating gives CASGTGSIYEQYF.

In its sample, this clone was seen once. V usage is TRBV6-5 and J usage is TRBJ1-1; D possibly corresponds to TRBD1 (6 bases). Germline assignment: CDR1 MNHEY and CDR2 SVGAGI. The CDR3 is made up of 13 amino acids. The V gene lost 10 bases and the J gene lost 5 bases, with 17 bases spanning the gap. The CDR3 nucleotides read TGTGCCACTTCTCCAGGGGTTGGGACTGAAGCTTTCTTT. This gives the protein CATSPGVGTEAFF.

The rearrangement joins TRBV24-1 to TRBJ2-3; TRBD1 matches 10 bases. The V and J ends lost 5 bases and 6 bases, in that order; junction bases with no gene match: 7. Germline-derived CDR1 and CDR2 are KGHDR and SFDVKD. The CDR3 sequence is 15 residues long. The CDR3 sequence is CATSAPDRGYDTQYF. CDR3 nucleotide sequence: TGTGCCACCAGTGCCCCGGACAGGGGGTATGATACGCAGTATTTT.

The chain joins TRBV9 to TRBJ1-2; 8 nucleotides line up with TRBD1. Losses at the gene ends were 0 bases for V and 8 bases for J; bases not matched to a gene: 9. This CDR3 region has 15 residues. The germline V gene encodes CDR1 SGDLS and CDR2 YYNGEE. CDR3 sequence (DNA): TGTGCCAGCAGCGTAGTAGCGGACAGGGCTGACGGCTACACCTTC. Amino acids: CASSVVADRADGYTF.

The chain has TRBV15 and TRBJ1-4; D ambiguous. Germline V gene lookup returns CDR1 LNHNV and CDR2 YYDKDF (reference sequence). The V and J ends lost 3 bases and 1 base respectively, with 12 bases between them. The CDR3 runs to 16 residues. The CDR3 loop is CATSRALQLTNEKLFF. The CDR3 nucleotides are TGTGCCACCAGCAGGGCTTTACAGTTAACTAATGAAAAACTGTTTTTT.

The J gene is TRBJ1-3, the V gene TRBV24-1; D not certain. V was shortened by 7 bases and J by 2 bases, with 5 bases between the two germline ends. Per the germline V gene, CDR1 is KGHDR and CDR2 is SFDVKD. The CDR3 is made up of 12 amino acids. CDR3 in amino acids: CATRGAGNTIYF. CDR3 sequence (DNA): TGTGCCACCAGGGGCGCTGGAAACACCATATATTTT.

The V gene is TRBV9, the J gene TRBJ1-4; D is ambiguous. CDR3 length equals 15 residues. Germline V gives CDR1 SGDLS, CDR2 YYNGEE. The V end lost 3 bases, the J end lost 8 bases, and 17 bases lay between the germline ends. The CDR3 DNA reads TGTGCCAGCAGCGCCGGGGAGGCCTCTGCCGAAAAACTGTTTTTT. Amino acid sequence: CASSAGEASAEKLFF.

The count of this clone is one. The chain joins TRBV5-1 to TRBJ1-6; 7 bases fit TRBD1. Trimming cost V 4 bases and J 9 bases; bases outside gene matches: 10. Germline V lookup: CDR1 SGHRS, CDR2 YFSETQ. The CDR3 has 15 residues. CDR3 nucleotides: TGCGCCAGCAGCGTATCATCGACAGGGATTTCACCCCTCCACTTT. Protein product: CASSVSSTGISPLHF.

For the CDR3, the DNA is TGTGCCACCAGCAGAGGCCAGACTTCAACTAATGAAAAACTGTTTTTT. This codes for CATSRGQTSTNEKLFF. The chain is built from TRBV15 and TRBJ1-4; D is unclear. Germline CDR1 reads LNHNV; CDR2 reads YYDKDF (reference sequence). CDR3 length: 16 residues. Trimming removed 1 base at V and 0 bases at J, with 9 bases between.

This CDR3 reads CASSLAGQGAIAEAFF. As DNA, the CDR3 is TGTGCCAGCAGCTTAGCGGGACAGGGTGCGATCGCTGAAGCTTTCTTT. The J gene is TRBJ1-1, the V gene TRBV7-9, with TRBD1 identical over 9 bases. The CDR3 extends over 16 amino acids. With 0 bases clipped from V and 6 bases from J, the junction kept 8 bases outside the gene matches. Germline V gene sequence: CDR1 SEHNR, CDR2 FQNEAQ (reference sequence).

The rearrangement joins TRBV14 to TRBJ2-1; 8 nucleotides line up with TRBD2. Trimming cost V 1 base and J 1 base; bases outside gene matches: 9. The germline CDR1 and CDR2 sequences are SGHDN and FVKESK. The CDR3 is 18 residues long. The CDR3, as DNA: TGTGCCAGCAGCCAAGGCTGGGGAGCGGGAGCATCCTACAATGAGCAGTTCTTC. Translating it yields CASSQGWGAGASYNEQFF.

To note about this clone: The junction and the germline gene differ at one end; a read error may be behind it. J is TRBJ2-3 and V is TRBV9; maybe TRBD2 (5 bases). The CDR3 has 12 residues. CDR1 is SGDLS and CDR2 is YYNGEE in the germline V gene. In DNA form, the CDR3 reads TGTGCCAGCGGCGAGCCCCGACCGGGGTTGGATTTT. Its protein product is CASGEPRPGLDF.

The rearrangement joins TRBV29-1 to TRBJ2-7; a weak D match, TRBD1 (5 bases). Trimming pared 2 bases from V and 5 bases from J, leaving 16 bases between. The CDR3 is 14 residues long. Germline CDR1 and CDR2: SQVTM and ANQGSEA. CDR3 nucleotide sequence: TGCAGCGTTGAACCCCCAGGGAAGATCGACGAGCAGTACTTC. It translates to CSVEPPGKIDEQYF.

This chain joins TRBV19 and TRBJ2-1, with TRBD1 as a possible D gene (5 bases). This CDR3 is 14 amino acids long. From germline, CDR1 is LNHDA and CDR2 SQIVND (reference sequence). V was clipped by 5 bases and J by 4 bases, with 12 bases between them. The DNA of the CDR3 is TGTGCCAGTAGTCTTCGACAGAGATACAATGAGCAGTTCTTC. This gives the protein CASSLRQRYNEQFF.

V is TRBV27 and J is TRBJ1-6; maybe TRBD1 (6 bases). The CDR3 has 12 residues. The V gene's germline CDR1 is MNHEY and CDR2 SMNVEV (reference sequence). Trimming took 7 bases from V and 9 from J, leaving 10 bases between them. In DNA, the CDR3 is TGTGCCAGCAAGGCAGGGGTTTCACCCCTCCACTTT. Amino acids: CASKAGVSPLHF.

This chain connects TRBV30 to TRBJ1-6; D gene uncertain. The CDR3 loop spans 14 amino acids. Looked up from germline, CDR1 is GTSNPN and CDR2 is SVGIG (reference sequence). V was clipped by 1 base and J by 7 bases, with 11 bases between them. DNA of the CDR3: TGTGCCTGGAGTGCCGCCAGGCGCAATTCACCCCTCCACTTT. This encodes CAWSAARRNSPLHF.

The gene calls are TRBV19 and TRBJ2-2; 8 nucleotides align to TRBD2. The CDR3 loop spans 16 amino acids. The junction had 5 bases not matched to a gene; V was cut back by 5 bases and J by 0 bases. Germline values: CDR1 LNHDA, CDR2 SQIVND (reference sequence). CDR3 sequence reads: CASSWGLGTNTGELFF. CDR3 coding DNA: TGTGCCAGTAGTTGGGGACTAGGCACGAACACCGGGGAGCTGTTTTTT.

The rearrangement uses TRBV19 and TRBJ2-7; a weak D match, TRBD1 (5 bases). Germline V gives CDR1 LNHDA, CDR2 SQIVND (reference sequence). This CDR3 region has 13 residues. Trimming pared 3 bases from V and 7 bases from J, leaving 13 bases between. The CDR3, as DNA: TGTGCCAGTAGTATTGGGCAGGCAGGGGAGCAGTACTTC. It codes for CASSIGQAGEQYF.

The gene calls are TRBV28 and TRBJ2-3; 14 nucleotides agree with TRBD2. The ends lost 4 bases at V and 4 bases at J; junction bases unmatched: 19. CDR1 and CDR2 from the germline V gene are MDHEN and SYDVKM. The CDR3 has 21 amino acids. CDR3 bases: TGTGCCAGCAGTTCCTACGGGACTAGCGGGGGCCTGCCCGCATCCGCAGATACGCAGTATTTT. Amino acids: CASSSYGTSGGLPASADTQYF.

The rearrangement links TRBV2 to TRBJ1-5; D might be TRBD1 (5 bases). CDR3 length: 14 residues. The ends were cut back, 1 base at V and 1 base at J, with 5 bases in the middle. The germline gives CDR1 SNHLY, CDR2 FYNNEI. This CDR3 is CASSEDRSNQPQHF. CDR3 bases: TGTGCCAGCAGTGAAGACAGGAGCAATCAGCCCCAGCATTTT.

J is TRBJ1-2 and V is TRBV7-9; the D gene is possibly TRBD1 (6 bases). V was trimmed by 5 bases and J by 3 bases, leaving 7 bases between them. CDR1 is SEHNR and CDR2 is FQNEAQ in the germline V gene (reference sequence). The CDR3 sequence is 12 residues long. CDR3 residues: CASSRQDYGYTF. The CDR3 bases are TGTGCCAGCAGCCGACAGGACTATGGCTACACCTTC.

This clone was seen more than once but under ten times. The chain has TRBV5-5 and TRBJ1-2; D not resolved. V gave up 4 bases and J gave up 6 bases, with 16 bases separating them. The length of the CDR3 is 14 residues. In germline, CDR1 is SGHKS, CDR2 YYEKEE (reference sequence). The CDR3: CASSLRGLIDGYTF. CDR3 in DNA: TGTGCCAGCAGCCTCCGAGGGTTGATTGATGGCTACACCTTC.

The CDR3 DNA sequence: TGTGCCAGCAGGGGTAGCGGGAGACGGGCTTACGAGCAGTACTTC. It yields the protein CASRGSGRRAYEQYF. This sequence joins TRBV27 and TRBJ2-7; 9 bases fit TRBD2. The CDR3 loop spans 15 amino acids. V was clipped by 6 bases and J by 4 bases; unmatched bases: 10. Per germline, CDR1 MNHEY and CDR2 SMNVEV (reference sequence).

CDR3 coding DNA: TGTGCCAGCAGCCCCGCAGGGGGGGGGACTAGACAGTACTTC. Translated, it gives CASSPAGGGTRQYF. J is TRBJ2-7 and V is TRBV9; D is possibly TRBD2 (8 bases). The germline gives CDR1 SGDLS, CDR2 YYNGEE. V shed 4 bases and J shed 10 bases, with 21 bases lying between them. CDR3 length equals 14 residues.

The chain has TRBV28 and TRBJ1-2; D not resolved. V was shortened by 2 bases and J by 14 bases, with 15 bases between the two germline ends. CDR3 length: 12 residues. Looked up from germline, CDR1 is MDHEN and CDR2 is SYDVKM. The CDR3 sequence is CASSLPDTVCTF. The CDR3 nucleotides read TGTGCCAGCAGTTTACCCGACACCGTATGTACCTTC.

The genes are TRBV19 and TRBJ2-3, with no clear D. Germline V gives CDR1 LNHDA, CDR2 SQIVND (reference sequence). The CDR3 is made up of 18 amino acids. The V end was cut by 7 bases, the J end by 4 bases, with 27 bases between. Here the CDR3 DNA reads TGTGCCAGTATCAGGTGCGACGACGAACCCGAACATCCAGATACGCAGTATTTT. Translated: CASIRCDDEPEHPDTQYF.

This clone was counted a single time. The J gene is TRBJ1-6, the V gene TRBV19, with D maybe TRBD1 (6 bases). This CDR3 is 15 amino acids long. Germline CDR1 and CDR2: LNHDA and SQIVND (reference sequence). V lost 6 bases and J 7 bases, leaving 16 bases between the germline ends. CDR3 DNA: TGTGCCAGTAGCCTCGGGGGGCCGGGGAATTCACCCCTCCACTTT. It yields the protein CASSLGGPGNSPLHF.

The V and J genes are TRBV5-1 and TRBJ2-1; TRBD2 might be the D (6 bases). CDR3 length: 14 residues. V gave up 0 bases and J gave up 6 bases, with 10 bases separating them. Germline CDR1 is SGHRS and CDR2 is YFSETQ. Here the CDR3 DNA reads TGCGCCAGCAGCTTGGCTAGCGCCGGCAATGAGCAGTTCTTC. As protein: CASSLASAGNEQFF.

This clone was seen only once. This chain joins TRBV10-1 and TRBJ2-2; D is undetermined. Trimming took 6 bases from V and 1 from J, leaving 6 bases between them. The CDR3 is made up of 13 amino acids. The V gene's germline CDR1 is WNHNN and CDR2 SYGVQD (reference sequence). Here the CDR3 reads CASSLQNTGELFF. The CDR3 DNA reads as TGCGCCAGCAGCTTACAGAACACCGGGGAGCTGTTTTTT.